This T cell receptor (beta chain) is drawn from a study of blood T cell repertoires in COVID-19. Study overall: The United States, Italy and Spain provided the acute and convalescent COVID-19 samples. PBMCs, B-cell-depleted T cells, or T cells were the source of the cDNA or gDNA that made up the material.

The ends were cut back, 0 bases at V and 9 bases at J, with 12 bases in the middle. Germline V CDR1 and CDR2: LGHDT, YNNKEL (reference sequence). The CDR3 length is 14 residues. Original handling: Estimation of nucleated cell counts relied on the amplification of reference gene primers. Clones were read by immunoSEQ multiplex PCR, and TCRdb kept only the in-frame ones, dropping some. That table is the source of V, J and clone size, and D and trimming were worked out from the DNA. The sample records under 400,000 clones, about nine tenths being singletons. Seattle-derived patients entered the study during active infection and were followed longitudinally.

The V and J genes are TRBV3-1 (or the pseudogene TRBV3-2) and TRBJ2-1, with D maybe TRBD2 (5 bases). Material: peripheral blood. The TCR sequence derives from a young woman with COVID-19, enrolled during active disease. The CDR3 sequence: CASSQEIESGEQFF. The CDR3 DNA sequence: TGTGCCAGCAGCCAAGAGATAGAGAGCGGTGAGCAGTTCTTC.